This is a list of T cell receptor beta chains from one sample in a study of blood T cell repertoires in COVID-19. Libraries were prepared by immunoSEQ multiplex PCR; TCRdb keeps only in-frame clonotypes and omits some of them. This table holds about 150,000 clones, roughly four fifths found once. Sequenced sample: peripheral blood. The receptors were gathered from a woman aged 60-75 years with acute or convalescent COVID-19. The CDR3 runs from the conserved cysteine through the conserved F or W.

>TRBJ1-2|TRBV7-2
CASSLMATKSKYGYTF
>TRBJ2-3|TRBV20-1
CSASRLAGGSSDTQYF
>TRBJ1-6|TRBV5-4
CASSRSGSYNSPLHF
>TRBJ1-2|TRBV4-2
CASSQEAGAGANYGYTF
>TRBJ2-7|TRBV5-4
CASSRQAPYEQYF
>TRBJ1-1|TRBV19
CASTTTGGYTEAFF
>TRBJ1-1|TRBV29-1
CSVEARLSMNTEAFF
>TRBJ2-7|TRBV12-3/TRBV12-4
CASRLTNEQYF
>TRBJ2-5|TRBV4-1
CASSQGRERASGFETQYF
>TRBJ1-5|TRBV12-5
CASGLSRVVDNQPQHF
>TRBJ1-2|TRBV2
CASSPQTGGWDYGYTF
>TRBJ2-5|TRBV5-4
CASSFTAGAVQETQYF
>TRBJ2-2|TRBV5-1
CASTDRTDTGELFF